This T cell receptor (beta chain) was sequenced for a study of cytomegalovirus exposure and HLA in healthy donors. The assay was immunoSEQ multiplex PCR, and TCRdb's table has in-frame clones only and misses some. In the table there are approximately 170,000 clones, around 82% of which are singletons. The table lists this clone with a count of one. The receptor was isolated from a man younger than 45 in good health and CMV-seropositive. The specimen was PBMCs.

The CDR3 sequence is CASSQDLYGSLSYEQYF. CDR3 DNA: TGTGCCAGCAGCCAAGATCTCTACGGGAGCCTATCCTACGAGCAGTACTTC. The chain employs TRBV4-2 and TRBJ2-7; D is perhaps TRBD2 (6 bases). The length of the CDR3 is 17 residues. CDR1 and CDR2 (germline): LGHNA, YNFKEQ. V was shortened by 0 bases and J by 1 base, with 16 bases between the two germline ends.